This T cell receptor (beta chain) was identified during a study of T cells in Graves' hyperthyroidism and ophthalmopathy. Study outcomes and limitations: Ophthalmopathy, which appeared later, was predicted by the model a median around 6.9 months before onset. Most clonotypes expanded in thyroid above 0.001 were likewise present in blood.

The V end lost 2 bases, the J end lost 0 bases, and 10 bases lay between the germline ends. The CDR3 consists of 15 residues. For this clonotype: Its target is unknown.

Researchers took RNA transcripts and amplified the TCR beta CDR3 regions from them. The TCR CDR3 first-round RT-PCR relied on the HTBI primer set. One entry per CDR3 protein results from TCRdb running MiXCR on the multiplex PCR reads. This table holds fewer than 300,000 distinct CDR3 sequences, roughly 15% found once. Each diagnosis was grounded in clinical symptoms, serum thyroxine and TRAb, thyroid ultrasound, and orbital computed tomography. The PBMCs were taken from around 9 ml of fresh peripheral blood. The clonotype originates from a woman aged 45 to 65 with Graves' hyperthyroidism that later progressed to Graves' ophthalmopathy. Sample: blood. The rearrangement joins TRBV12-3 or TRBV12-4 to TRBJ2-5; D not resolved. The CDR3 loop reads CASSLSSNYQETQYF. The DNA for the CDR3 is TGTGCCAGCAGTTTATCTTCAAATTACCAAGAGACCCAGTACTTC.